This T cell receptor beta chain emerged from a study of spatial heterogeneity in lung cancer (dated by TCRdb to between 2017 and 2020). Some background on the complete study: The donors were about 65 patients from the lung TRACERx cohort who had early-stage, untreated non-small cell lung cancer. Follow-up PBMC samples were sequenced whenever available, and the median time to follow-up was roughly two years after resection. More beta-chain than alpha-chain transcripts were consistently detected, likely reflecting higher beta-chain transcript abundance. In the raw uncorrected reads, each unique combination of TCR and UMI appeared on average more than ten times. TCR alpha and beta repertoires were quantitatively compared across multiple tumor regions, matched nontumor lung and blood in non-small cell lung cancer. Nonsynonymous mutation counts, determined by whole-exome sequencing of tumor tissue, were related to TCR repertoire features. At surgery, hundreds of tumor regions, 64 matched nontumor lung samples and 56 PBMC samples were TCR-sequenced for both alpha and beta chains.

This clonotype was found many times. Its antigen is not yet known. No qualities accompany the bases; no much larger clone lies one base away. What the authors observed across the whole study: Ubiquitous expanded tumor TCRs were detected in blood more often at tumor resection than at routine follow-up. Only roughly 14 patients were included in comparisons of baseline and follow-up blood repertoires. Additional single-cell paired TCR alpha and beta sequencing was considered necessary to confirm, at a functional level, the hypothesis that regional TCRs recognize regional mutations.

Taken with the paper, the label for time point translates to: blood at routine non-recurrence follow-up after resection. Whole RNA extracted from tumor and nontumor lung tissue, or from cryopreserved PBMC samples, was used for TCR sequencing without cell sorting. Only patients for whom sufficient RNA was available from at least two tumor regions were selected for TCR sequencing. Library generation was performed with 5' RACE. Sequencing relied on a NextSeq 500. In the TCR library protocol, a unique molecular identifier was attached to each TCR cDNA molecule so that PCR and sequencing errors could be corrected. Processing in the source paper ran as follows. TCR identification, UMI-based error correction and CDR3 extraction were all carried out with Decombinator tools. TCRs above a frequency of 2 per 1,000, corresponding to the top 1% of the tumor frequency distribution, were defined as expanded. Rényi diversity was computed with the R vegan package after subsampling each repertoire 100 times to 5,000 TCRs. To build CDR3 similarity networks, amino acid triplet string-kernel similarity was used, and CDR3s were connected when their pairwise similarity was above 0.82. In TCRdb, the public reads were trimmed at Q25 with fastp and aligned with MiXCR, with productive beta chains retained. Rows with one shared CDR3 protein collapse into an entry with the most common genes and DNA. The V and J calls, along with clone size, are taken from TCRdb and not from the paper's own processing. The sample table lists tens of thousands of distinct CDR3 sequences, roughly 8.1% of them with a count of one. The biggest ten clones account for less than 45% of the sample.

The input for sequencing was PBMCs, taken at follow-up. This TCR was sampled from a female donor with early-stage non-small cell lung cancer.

Read as DNA, the sequence is TGCAGCGCCTCCGCCGGGACAGGGGCGAAAGGTGCCCAGCATTTT. This gives the protein CSASAGTGAKGAQHF. The sequence links TRBV29-1 to TRBJ1-5, with 10 junctional bases fitting TRBD1. Measured from the cysteine to the phenylalanine, the CDR3 is 15 residues long. Solely the CDR3 DNA is kept, with 45 bases framed from the first base. Clipping removes 7 bases from V and 11 bases from J, with 17 as the unmatched junction base count. CDR1 SQVTM and CDR2 ANQGSEA are derived from the germline V gene.